Sequencing of this T cell receptor (beta chain) was carried out in a study of metastatic and nonmetastatic thyroid tumors. Study observations and caveats: Within blood and tumor, benign nodules reportedly had significantly lower TCR beta diversity than malignant thyroid tumors did.

The CDR3 contains 12 residues. Per the germline V gene, CDR1 is MNHEY and CDR2 is SMNVEV (reference sequence). V was pared by 4 bases and J by 6 bases, with 7 bases between. All patients were untreated before thyroid surgery. In the authors' workflow: CDR3 was compared across clinicopathological groups, and the resulting differences were used to build a distant-metastasis classifier for papillary thyroid cancer. TCRdb re-called the PCR reads through MiXCR. TCRdb, rather than the study authors, made the V and J calls. The sample holds approximately 20,000 clones; approximately 14% are singletons and the top ten take approximately 18%. The table lists this clone with a few counts. Antigen: not known.

The sample taken for sequencing was blood. This chain links TRBV27 with TRBJ1-5; no reliable D call. The receptor was derived from a female donor with papillary thyroid cancer or a benign thyroid nodule (not recorded which). Some clones in this sample may be carry-over from other donors' samples. In nucleotides, the CDR3 is TGTGCCAGCAGTTCCTGTTGTCAGCCCCAGCATTTT. It codes for CASSSCCQPQHF.